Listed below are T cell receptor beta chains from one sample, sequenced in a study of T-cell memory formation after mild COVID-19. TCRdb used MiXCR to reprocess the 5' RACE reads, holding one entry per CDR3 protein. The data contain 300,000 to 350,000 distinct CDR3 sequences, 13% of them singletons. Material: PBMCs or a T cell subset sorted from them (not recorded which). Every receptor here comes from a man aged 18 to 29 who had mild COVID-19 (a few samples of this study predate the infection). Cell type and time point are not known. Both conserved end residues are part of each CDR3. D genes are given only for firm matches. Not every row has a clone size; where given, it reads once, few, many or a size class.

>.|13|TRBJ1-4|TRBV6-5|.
CASSYSLGEKLFF
TGTGCCAGCAGTTACTCGCTGGGGGAAAAACTGTTTTTT
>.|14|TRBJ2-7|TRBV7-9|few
CASSSSGQNYEQYF
TGTGCCAGCAGCTCCTCTGGACAGAATTACGAGCAGTACTTC
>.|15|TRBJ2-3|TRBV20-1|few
CSARGTLPTTDTQYF
TGCAGTGCTAGAGGGACCCTCCCAACCACAGATACGCAGTATTTT
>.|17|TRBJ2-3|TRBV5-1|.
CASSLGPEGIGTDTQYF
TGCGCCAGCAGCTTGGGCCCAGAGGGGATCGGCACAGATACGCAGTATTTT
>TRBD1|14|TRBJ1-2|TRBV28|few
CASRPSDRGDGYTF
TGTGCCAGCAGGCCCTCGGACAGGGGGGATGGCTACACCTTC
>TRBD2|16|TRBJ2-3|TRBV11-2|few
CASSHLAGGPTDTQYF
TGTGCCAGCAGCCATCTAGCGGGGGGCCCCACAGATACGCAGTATTTT
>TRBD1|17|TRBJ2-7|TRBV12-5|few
CASGLVTGRGSSYEQYF
TGTGCTAGTGGTTTGGTAACCGGCAGGGGGTCATCCTACGAGCAGTACTTC
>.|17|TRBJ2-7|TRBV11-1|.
CASSLPRSGWGLYEQYF
TGTGCCAGCAGCTTGCCTCGATCAGGGTGGGGACTCTACGAGCAGTACTTC
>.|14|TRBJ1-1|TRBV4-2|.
CASSQDWTNTEAFF
TGTGCCAGCAGCCAAGATTGGACTAACACTGAAGCTTTCTTT
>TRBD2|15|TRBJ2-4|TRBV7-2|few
CASSNSGGASNIQYF
TGTGCCAGCAGCAATAGCGGGGGGGCCTCAAACATTCAGTACTTC
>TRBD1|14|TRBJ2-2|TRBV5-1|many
CASSTDREHGELFF
TGCGCCAGCAGCACCGACAGGGAGCACGGGGAGCTGTTTTTT
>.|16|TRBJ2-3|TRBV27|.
CASTPAGAAPPDTQYF
TGTGCCAGCACCCCCGCAGGGGCCGCCCCCCCAGATACGCAGTATTTT
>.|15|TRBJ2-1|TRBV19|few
CASSIDPGAYNEQFF
TGTGCCAGTAGTATAGATCCGGGTGCCTACAATGAGCAGTTCTTC
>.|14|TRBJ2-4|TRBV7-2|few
CASGLRGAKNIQYF
TGTGCCAGCGGGTTGAGGGGAGCCAAAAACATTCAGTACTTC
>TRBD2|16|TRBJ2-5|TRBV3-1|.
CASSPGVGLAGETQYF
TGTGCCAGCAGCCCCGGAGTGGGACTAGCGGGAGAGACCCAGTACTTC
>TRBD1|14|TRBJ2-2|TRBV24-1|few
CASQGQGATGELFF
TGTGCCTCCCAGGGACAGGGAGCGACCGGGGAGCTGTTTTTT
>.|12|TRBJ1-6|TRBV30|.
CAWSVGNSPLHF
TGTGCCTGGAGTGTGGGGAATTCACCCCTCCACTTT
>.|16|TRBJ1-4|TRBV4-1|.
CASSQEIGRPGEKLFF
TGCGCCAGCAGCCAAGAAATAGGGCGGCCCGGTGAAAAACTGTTTTTT
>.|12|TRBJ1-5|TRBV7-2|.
CASSRSGDAQHF
TGTGCCAGCAGCCGATCGGGGGATGCCCAGCATTTT
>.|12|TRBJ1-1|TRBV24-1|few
CATSDGDTEAFF
TGTGCCACCAGTGATGGGGACACTGAAGCTTTCTTT
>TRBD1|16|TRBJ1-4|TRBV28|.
CASSSPDRGRYEKLFF
TGTGCCAGCAGTTCTCCTGACAGGGGACGTTATGAAAAACTGTTTTTT
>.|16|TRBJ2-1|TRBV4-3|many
CASSQVRADGDNEQFF
TGCGCCAGCAGCCAAGTTAGGGCAGACGGGGACAATGAGCAGTTCTTC
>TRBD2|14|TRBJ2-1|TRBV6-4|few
CASRTGGASNEQFF
TGTGCCAGCAGGACCGGGGGGGCCTCTAATGAGCAGTTCTTC
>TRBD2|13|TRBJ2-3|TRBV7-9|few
CASLYNSGGTQYF
TGTGCCAGCCTGTATAATAGCGGGGGGACGCAGTATTTT
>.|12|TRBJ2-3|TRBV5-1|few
CASREGSDTQYF
TGCGCCAGCAGGGAGGGATCAGATACGCAGTATTTT
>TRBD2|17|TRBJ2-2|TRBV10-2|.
CATQRGVWRVNTGELFF
TGCGCCACTCAGCGGGGGGTCTGGCGGGTTAACACCGGGGAGCTGTTTTTT
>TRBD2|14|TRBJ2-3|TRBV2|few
CASRLLAGTDTQYF
TGTGCCAGCAGGCTACTAGCGGGCACAGATACGCAGTATTTT
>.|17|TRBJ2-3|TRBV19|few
CASSISARGISFDTQYF
TGTGCCAGTAGTATCTCGGCGCGCGGGATCTCCTTCGATACGCAGTATTTT
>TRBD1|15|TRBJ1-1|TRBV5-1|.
CASSLGTGWYTEAFF
TGCGCCAGCAGCTTGGGGACAGGGTGGTACACTGAAGCTTTCTTT
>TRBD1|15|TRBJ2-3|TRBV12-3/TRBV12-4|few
CASRRQGLITDTQYF
TGTGCCAGCAGACGACAGGGTTTGATCACAGATACGCAGTATTTT
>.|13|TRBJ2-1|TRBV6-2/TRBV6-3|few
CASSYGQNNEQFF
TGTGCCAGCAGTTACGGGCAGAACAATGAGCAGTTCTTC
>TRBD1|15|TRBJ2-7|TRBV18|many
CASSDRGPKNYEQYF
TGTGCCAGCTCAGACAGGGGCCCTAAAAACTACGAGCAGTACTTC
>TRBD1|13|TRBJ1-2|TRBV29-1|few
CSAWDRGSYGYTF
TGCAGCGCTTGGGACAGGGGATCTTATGGCTACACCTTC
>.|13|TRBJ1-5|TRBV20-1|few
CSARMAAGQPQHF
TGCAGTGCTAGGATGGCCGCCGGACAGCCCCAGCATTTT
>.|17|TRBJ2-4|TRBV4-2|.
CASSEIWLEGAKNIQYF
TGTGCCAGCAGCGAAATTTGGCTCGAGGGTGCCAAAAACATTCAGTACTTC
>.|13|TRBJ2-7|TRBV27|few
CASSLWGREEQYF
TGTGCCAGCAGTTTATGGGGCAGGGAGGAGCAGTACTTC
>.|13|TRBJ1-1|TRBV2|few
CASSPAGFTEAFF
TGTGCCAGCAGTCCCGCGGGTTTCACTGAAGCTTTCTTT
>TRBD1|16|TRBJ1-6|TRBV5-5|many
CASSLKLDRGNSPLHF
TGTGCCAGCAGCTTGAAACTCGACAGGGGGAATTCACCCCTCCACTTT
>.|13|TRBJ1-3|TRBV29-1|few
CSVEFGRGNTIYF
TGCAGCGTTGAATTTGGGAGGGGAAACACCATATATTTT
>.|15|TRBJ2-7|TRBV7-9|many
CASSLPGGRSYEQYF
TGTGCCAGCAGCTTACCCGGGGGCAGGTCGTACGAGCAGTACTTC
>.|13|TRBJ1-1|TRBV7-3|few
CASSPIGGTEAFF
TGTGCCAGCTCTCCTATCGGGGGCACTGAAGCTTTCTTT
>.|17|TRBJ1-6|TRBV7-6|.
CASSQRGGGVSNSPLHF
TGTGCCAGCAGCCAACGAGGGGGAGGGGTCTCTAATTCACCCCTCCACTTT
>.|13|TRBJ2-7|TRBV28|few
CASSPGIGYEQYF
TGTGCCAGCAGTCCAGGGATCGGCTACGAGCAGTACTTC
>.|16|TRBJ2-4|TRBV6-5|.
CASSPLSVGAKNIQYF
TGTGCCAGCAGTCCCCTGAGTGTAGGAGCCAAAAACATTCAGTACTTC
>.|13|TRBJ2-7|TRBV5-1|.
CASRPGTRYEQYF
TGCGCCAGCCGCCCAGGGACCCGCTACGAGCAGTACTTC
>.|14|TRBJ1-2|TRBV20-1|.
CSAGGGAPAIGYTF
TGCAGTGCTGGGGGGGGGGCTCCCGCCATTGGCTACACCTTC
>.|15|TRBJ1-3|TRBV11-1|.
CASSLGLTARNTIYF
TGTGCCAGCAGCTTAGGACTGACAGCCCGAAACACCATATATTTT
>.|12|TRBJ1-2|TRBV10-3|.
CAISEFGDGYTF
TGTGCCATCAGTGAGTTCGGGGACGGCTACACCTTC
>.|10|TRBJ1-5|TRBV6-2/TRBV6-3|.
CASIWQPQHF
TGTGCCAGCATCTGGCAGCCCCAGCATTTT
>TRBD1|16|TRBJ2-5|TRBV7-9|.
CASSLGDRGFQETQYF
TGTGCCAGCAGCTTAGGTGACAGGGGTTTCCAAGAGACCCAGTACTTC
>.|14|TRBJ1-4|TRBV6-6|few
CASRGGITNEKLFF
TGTGCCAGCAGGGGGGGTATCACTAATGAAAAACTGTTTTTT
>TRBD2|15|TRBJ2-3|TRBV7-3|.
CASSQATSVTDTQYF
TGTGCCAGCAGCCAGGCTACTAGCGTTACAGATACGCAGTATTTT